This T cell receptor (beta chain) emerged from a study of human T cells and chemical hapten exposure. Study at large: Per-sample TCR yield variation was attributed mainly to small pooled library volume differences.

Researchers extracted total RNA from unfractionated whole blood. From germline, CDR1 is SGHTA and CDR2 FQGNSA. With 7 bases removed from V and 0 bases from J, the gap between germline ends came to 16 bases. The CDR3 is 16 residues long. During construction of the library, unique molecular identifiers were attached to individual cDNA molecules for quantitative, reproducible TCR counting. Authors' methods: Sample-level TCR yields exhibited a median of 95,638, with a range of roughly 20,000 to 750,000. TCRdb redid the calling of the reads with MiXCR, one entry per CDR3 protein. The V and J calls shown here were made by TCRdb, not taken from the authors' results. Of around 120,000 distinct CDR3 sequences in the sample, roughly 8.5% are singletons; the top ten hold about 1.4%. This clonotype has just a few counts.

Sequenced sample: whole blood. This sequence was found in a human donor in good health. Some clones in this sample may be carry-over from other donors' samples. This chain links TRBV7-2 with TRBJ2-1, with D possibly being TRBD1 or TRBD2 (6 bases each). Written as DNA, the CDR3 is TGTGCCAGCACCCCATTAGGGGGGAACTCCTACAATGAGCAGTTCTTC. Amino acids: CASTPLGGNSYNEQFF.